A selection of T cell receptor beta chains follows, all from one sample in a study of blood T cell repertoires in COVID-19. Assay: immunoSEQ multiplex PCR; the TCRdb copy retains only in-frame clones and omits some. The data contain about 250,000 clones, more than 75% of them singletons. The specimen sequenced was peripheral blood. The origin of the receptors is a woman aged 55-70 years who had recovered from COVID-19. Both conserved end residues are part of each CDR3. A D gene is named only where the DNA matches it firmly. A row's size may be missing; if present it is once, few, many or a size class.

J: TRBJ2-7; V: TRBV11-2; size: .; D: .; CDR3: CASSPLGGANYYEQYF; DNA: TGTGCCAGCAGCCCTCTTGGGGGGGCCAACTACTACGAGCAGTACTTC
J: TRBJ2-5; V: TRBV6-4; size: once; D: TRBD1; CDR3: CASSDWDRGVRETQYF; DNA: TGTGCCAGCAGTGATTGGGACAGGGGGGTTCGAGAGACCCAGTACTTC
J: TRBJ2-1; V: TRBV28; size: .; D: TRBD2; CDR3: CASQAPGGSYNEQFF; DNA: TGTGCCAGCCAAGCCCCGGGGGGGTCCTACAATGAGCAGTTCTTC
J: TRBJ2-2; V: TRBV14; size: .; D: TRBD2; CDR3: CASSPWGPGGSNTGELFF; DNA: TGTGCCAGCAGCCCCTGGGGACCGGGAGGGTCGAACACCGGGGAGCTGTTTTTT
J: TRBJ1-5; V: TRBV2; size: .; D: .; CDR3: CASSAVAGESQPQHF; DNA: TGTGCCAGCAGTGCGGTCGCAGGGGAGAGTCAGCCCCAGCATTTT
J: TRBJ2-1; V: TRBV5-1; size: few; D: TRBD1; CDR3: CASIPTGGSYNEQFF; DNA: TGCGCCAGCATCCCTACAGGGGGGTCCTACAATGAGCAGTTCTTC
J: TRBJ1-4; V: TRBV7-8; size: .; D: TRBD1; CDR3: CASSHNTGQGNEKLFF; DNA: TGTGCCAGCAGCCATAACACAGGACAGGGAAACGAAAAACTGTTTTTT
J: TRBJ1-6; V: TRBV7-9; size: .; D: .; CDR3: CASSPPGSSYNSPLHF; DNA: TGTGCCAGCAGTCCTCCAGGAAGCTCCTATAATTCACCCCTCCACTTT
J: TRBJ2-5; V: TRBV5-6; size: .; D: TRBD1; CDR3: CASSLGVQGFQETQYF; DNA: TGTGCCAGCAGCTTGGGTGTACAGGGGTTCCAAGAGACCCAGTACTTC
J: TRBJ2-1; V: TRBV10-3; size: .; D: TRBD2; CDR3: CVIGAGGLYNEQFF; DNA: TGTGTCATCGGCGCGGGGGGCCTATACAATGAGCAGTTCTTC
J: TRBJ2-1; V: TRBV3-1/TRBV3-2; size: few; D: .; CDR3: CASSQDPVQFF; DNA: TGTGCCAGCAGCCAAGATCCAGTCCAGTTCTTC
J: TRBJ2-1; V: TRBV7-2; size: .; D: TRBD1; CDR3: CASSQDRGGYNEQFF; DNA: TGTGCCAGCAGCCAAGACAGGGGGGGATACAATGAGCAGTTCTTC
J: TRBJ1-2; V: TRBV28; size: .; D: .; CDR3: CASSLQRGTGYTF; DNA: TGTGCCAGCAGTTTACAAAGGGGTACTGGCTACACCTTC
J: TRBJ1-3; V: TRBV5-1; size: .; D: .; CDR3: CASGDGSSGNTIYF; DNA: TGCGCCAGCGGGGACGGGAGCTCTGGAAACACCATATATTTT
J: TRBJ2-2; V: TRBV12-3/TRBV12-4; size: .; D: .; CDR3: CASSLRNTGELFF; DNA: TGTGCCAGCAGTTTGAGGAACACCGGGGAGCTGTTTTTT
J: TRBJ2-3; V: TRBV5-8; size: .; D: .; CDR3: CASSLGARGTDTQYF; DNA: TGTGCCAGCAGTCTGGGGGCGCGGGGCACAGATACGCAGTATTTT
J: TRBJ1-2; V: TRBV18; size: .; D: .; CDR3: CASSRRVGANYGYTF; DNA: TGTGCCAGCTCCCGCAGGGTAGGAGCTAACTATGGCTACACCTTC
J: TRBJ2-5; V: TRBV4-3; size: .; D: .; CDR3: CASSQAYKETQYF; DNA: TGCGCCAGCAGCCAAGCCTATAAAGAGACCCAGTACTTC
J: TRBJ2-1; V: TRBV24-1; size: .; D: TRBD2; CDR3: CATSDPRARGLDEQFF; DNA: TGTGCCACCAGTGACCCGAGGGCGCGGGGGTTGGATGAGCAGTTCTTC
J: TRBJ1-2; V: TRBV5-4; size: .; D: .; CDR3: CASSLGGGYTF; DNA: TGTGCCAGCAGCTTAGGAGGCGGCTACACCTTC
J: TRBJ2-7; V: TRBV28; size: .; D: .; CDR3: CASSPPSSYEQYF; DNA: TGTGCCAGCAGTCCCCCCAGCTCCTACGAGCAGTACTTC
J: TRBJ2-2; V: TRBV19; size: once; D: .; CDR3: CASSIDLTGELFF; DNA: TGTGCCAGTAGTATAGACCTCACCGGGGAGCTGTTTTTT
J: TRBJ2-6; V: TRBV29-1; size: .; D: TRBD1; CDR3: CSVEAGTGVFGANVLTF; DNA: TGCAGCGTTGAAGCAGGGACAGGGGTGTTTGGGGCCAACGTCCTGACTTTC
J: TRBJ1-5; V: TRBV4-2; size: .; D: .; CDR3: CASSQDPQGRGLSNQPQHF; DNA: TGTGCCAGCAGCCAAGATCCCCAGGGAAGGGGTCTTAGCAATCAGCCCCAGCATTTT
J: TRBJ1-1; V: TRBV2; size: .; D: TRBD1; CDR3: CASSARWGRDRGGEAFF; DNA: TGTGCCAGCAGTGCTCGGTGGGGACGAGACAGGGGAGGGGAAGCTTTCTTT
J: TRBJ2-2; V: TRBV27; size: .; D: TRBD2; CDR3: CASSLLYDSGGAGTGELFF; DNA: TGTGCCAGCAGTTTACTCTATGATAGCGGGGGGGCGGGCACCGGGGAGCTGTTTTTT
J: TRBJ1-4; V: TRBV10-3; size: .; D: .; CDR3: CAIGTTTNEKLFF; DNA: TGTGCCATCGGGACAACAACTAATGAAAAACTGTTTTTT
J: TRBJ2-1; V: TRBV4-2; size: few; D: .; CDR3: CASSQEGGWGGLGNEQFF; DNA: TGTGCCAGCAGCCAAGAAGGTGGGTGGGGGGGCCTAGGGAATGAGCAGTTCTTC
J: TRBJ2-3; V: TRBV2; size: .; D: .; CDR3: CASTPTTGTDTQYF; DNA: TGTGCCAGCACTCCAACGACAGGCACAGATACGCAGTATTTT
J: TRBJ1-2; V: TRBV19; size: .; D: TRBD1; CDR3: CASSIPGTGVYGYTF; DNA: TGTGCCAGTAGTATCCCCGGGACAGGGGTCTATGGCTACACCTTC
J: TRBJ2-5; V: TRBV4-1; size: .; D: TRBD2; CDR3: CASSQAGGVQETQYF; DNA: TGCGCCAGCAGCCAAGCCGGGGGGGTGCAAGAGACCCAGTACTTC
J: TRBJ1-1; V: TRBV6-2/TRBV6-3; size: .; D: .; CDR3: CASSYPRRHTEAFF; DNA: TGTGCCAGCAGTTACCCCCGGCGGCACACTGAAGCTTTCTTT
J: TRBJ2-7; V: TRBV19; size: .; D: TRBD1; CDR3: CASSIISGTGSYEQYF; DNA: TGTGCCAGTAGTATCATTTCCGGGACAGGCTCCTACGAGCAGTACTTC
J: TRBJ1-3; V: TRBV29-1; size: once; D: .; CDR3: CSVVGRLGNTIYF; DNA: TGCAGCGTTGTCGGCAGGTTGGGCAACACCATATATTTT
J: TRBJ1-2; V: TRBV3-1/TRBV3-2; size: .; D: .; CDR3: CASSHRQTPNYGYTF; DNA: TGTGCCAGCAGCCACCGTCAGACACCGAATTATGGCTACACCTTC
J: TRBJ2-1; V: TRBV3-1/TRBV3-2; size: .; D: TRBD1; CDR3: CASSQPGTVVHEQFF; DNA: TGTGCCAGCAGCCAGCCCGGGACAGTGGTCCATGAGCAGTTCTTC
J: TRBJ2-7; V: TRBV4-1; size: .; D: TRBD2; CDR3: CASSQVGTNGYEQYF; DNA: TGCGCCAGCAGCCAAGTCGGGACTAACGGCTACGAGCAGTACTTC
J: TRBJ2-1; V: TRBV7-2; size: .; D: TRBD2; CDR3: CASRIPSGGNYNEQFF; DNA: TGTGCCAGCAGGATACCTAGCGGGGGAAATTACAATGAGCAGTTCTTC
J: TRBJ2-7; V: TRBV21-1; size: .; D: .; CDR3: CASSKWTGDAYEQYF; DNA: TGTGCCAGCAGTAAGTGGACAGGGGACGCCTACGAGCAGTACTTC
J: TRBJ1-1; V: TRBV10-3; size: .; D: .; CDR3: CAISDPRQGGGAFF; DNA: TGTGCCATCAGTGATCCCAGGCAGGGCGGGGGAGCTTTCTTT
J: TRBJ2-1; V: TRBV9; size: once; D: TRBD1; CDR3: CASSPQRDRVYNEQFF; DNA: TGTGCCAGCAGCCCCCAGAGGGACAGGGTCTACAATGAGCAGTTCTTC
J: TRBJ1-2; V: TRBV18; size: .; D: TRBD1; CDR3: CASSPKDRLNYGYTF; DNA: TGTGCCAGCTCACCGAAGGACAGGCTCAACTATGGCTACACCTTC
J: TRBJ1-5; V: TRBV7-2; size: .; D: .; CDR3: CASSPGGFQPQHF; DNA: TGTGCCAGCAGCCCGGGGGGGTTTCAGCCCCAGCATTTT
J: TRBJ1-2; V: TRBV7-8; size: .; D: TRBD1; CDR3: CASSFIGYGQGGRGYGYTF; DNA: TGTGCCAGCAGCTTTATAGGGTACGGACAGGGGGGAAGGGGCTATGGCTACACCTTC
J: TRBJ1-2; V: TRBV24-1; size: .; D: .; CDR3: CATSDELDYGYTF; DNA: TGTGCCACCAGTGACGAGCTAGACTATGGCTACACCTTC
J: TRBJ1-5; V: TRBV28; size: .; D: TRBD1; CDR3: CASRPTGLDSNQPQHF; DNA: TGTGCCAGCAGGCCGACAGGGCTGGATAGCAATCAGCCCCAGCATTTT